This T cell receptor (beta chain) was documented in a study of cytomegalovirus exposure and HLA in healthy donors (TCRdb year 2017). With respect to the entire study: An earlier analysis of approximately 590 of the donors reported roughly 270 Gb of sequence data and roughly 100 million unique TCR beta sequences from around 200 million T cells. An earlier analysis of several hundred of the donors used high-throughput TCR beta sequencing to judge whether each TCR beta V gene segment behaved as functional or pseudogenic. Besides the first cohort of around 700 subjects, a separate validation cohort made up of 120 different subjects was used. A later genetic analysis took genome-wide SNP genotypes for about 55% of the roughly 700 donors and used that subset as a discovery cohort. The study profiled the T cell repertoires of 500 to 800 subjects by immunosequencing and related them to cytomegalovirus serostatus. Donor age, sex, ethnicity and CMV serostatus were collected together with the repertoire data. Among 350 to 400 genotyped donors of the cohort, an average of about 240,000 unique TCR beta nucleotide sequences were sequenced per donor, roughly a sixth of them non-productive. Every repertoire in the discovery cohort had been generated on one and the same sequencing platform. The aim of the study was to test whether cataloging public T cell receptors could identify signatures of past pathogen exposure. HLA typing included class I and class II loci at four-digit resolution. The genetic ancestry cluster associated with self-reported Caucasian donors included 81% of the 350 to 500 genotyped donors. Approximately 310 gigabases of sequencing data and roughly 90 million unique TCR sequences were included in an early release covering several hundred HLA-typed donors. A later analysis re-examined previously published TCR beta repertoires from more than 650 donors and added high-resolution HLA genotyping to investigate patterns of TCR occurrence. Typing coverage differed by locus: A, B, C, DRB1 and DQB1 were typed in about 629-640 donors, DQA1 in approximately 520, DPA1 in around 600, and DPB1 in approximately 450. To predict cytomegalovirus infection status, the study combined high-throughput TCR immunosequencing, statistical association of individual TCRs with disease status, and machine learning. Five DR-DQ haplotypes were treated as single units for association and clustering because of strong linkage in the cohort. Rather than drawing on any new phenotypic data, the later analysis identified candidate immune exposures from TCR beta sequences and the way those sequences occurred across donors. Results and caveats for the whole study, not just this receptor: The study listed 150 to 200 TCR beta chains as associated with cytomegalovirus. In vitro tests confirmed that a few of the cytomegalovirus-associated TCR beta chains recognize cytomegalovirus antigens. Across donors, most TCR sequences were observed very rarely, whereas some public TCRs were present in many individuals. CMV serostatus was the only immune exposure information available for the cohort. Some IMGT-functional V segments, including TRBV6-2 and TRBV6-3, could not be distinguished by the 87-base-pair reads and were therefore excluded. In an earlier analysis of about 540 of the donors, most TCR beta V segments were observed in productive rearrangements about 87% or about 30% of the time, broadly matching IMGT annotations. Compared with equally common non-associated chains, HLA-associated TCR beta chains in a later analysis were more clonally expanded and had lower generation probabilities. The cohort was sequenced for TCR beta chains only, and without alpha or paired-chain data the features that could be detected were limited. At a false discovery rate of 0.05, a later analysis linked 15,000 to 20,000 TCR beta sequences to specific HLA alleles. The classifier was reported to diagnose cytomegalovirus status with high specificity and sensitivity in both the original and validation cohorts. Compared with the roughly 720-donor mean, donors in an Asian-associated ancestry cluster had fewer N-insertions in productive TCRs, according to a later genetic analysis. Several of the top co-occurrence clusters appeared to be linked to parvovirus B19, influenza, CMV and Epstein-Barr virus, according to a later analysis. The presence/absence analyses assumed that sequencing depth was roughly uniform across donors, and that assumption may not be true. The earlier analysis of a few hundred of the donors excluded over 15 rarely observed V segments, including chromosome 9 orphons, because counts were too low. A cluster of highly shared sequence variants was judged likely to represent a technical artifact of the sequencing pipeline. In a later analysis, the rate of TCR association differed among HLA loci, with DRB1 alleles having the most associated TCRs and HLA-C alleles having the fewest. A later genetic analysis associated a missense DCLRE1C variant with V-gene and J-gene trimming of TCR beta chains, and an independent cohort replicated the association. When HLA alleles, especially DR and DQ, strongly co-occurred, TCR associations were difficult to assign to individual alleles. In a later analysis, most CMV-associated TCR beta chains were found to appear HLA-restricted, with HLA associations seemingly driven largely by CMV exposure. A further reported finding was that TCR beta sequences accurately predicted the HLA-A and HLA-B alleles for most subjects in the first cohort. The authors suggested that the approach could potentially be generalized to other disease states and immunological phenotypes. Correlated functional status among segregating V segments might reflect linkage disequilibrium, but an unknown experimental factor could not be ruled out. Because HLA typing was missing for some donors at each locus, association tests included only the typed subset.

The library relied on the immunoSEQ multiplex PCR assay. The multiplex PCR relied on a mix of 60 forward primers for TCR Vbeta segments and 13 reverse primers for TCR Jbeta segments. A multiplex PCR assay on genomic DNA amplified the CDR3 region of rearranged TCR beta genes. The Illumina HiSeq System was used to sequence the amplified TCR beta libraries as 87-base-pair reads. Per the authors' processing: A later analysis tallied roughly 76 million unique TCR beta chains across the 550 to 850 repertoires, and approximately 12 million of those chains were shared by two or more donors. To remove PCR and sequencing errors, raw reads were error-corrected and collapsed into unique sequences using a nearest-neighbor algorithm that merged closely related sequences. Alignment of CDR3 sequences to IMGT reference sequences was used to assign V, D and J gene segments. For a sequence to be retained, at least a six-nucleotide match to both a V gene segment and a J gene segment was required. A rearrangement counted as productive if the CDR3 had no stop codons and remained in frame with V and J, and every other rearrangement counted as non-productive. Following IMGT convention, CDR3 was defined as the stretch from the second conserved V-encoded cysteine up to the conserved J-encoded phenylalanine. The earlier analysis of approximately 500 of the donors excluded sequences that lacked an unambiguous match to a single V gene segment. In an earlier analysis of a few hundred of the donors, V segments were called functional above 56.7% productive rearrangements and were called segregating when the between-donor standard deviation exceeded 5%. A statistical classification framework was built to diagnose cytomegalovirus status from the catalog of TCR beta chain sequences. In a later analysis, V and J genes were assigned by comparing TCR nucleotide sequences against IMGT/GENE-DB human TR gene sequences. The TCRdist pipeline was used in a later analysis to assign CDR3 sequences and most-parsimonious VDJ recombination scenarios. In a later analysis, every TCR beta chain was defined by the combination of its CDR3 amino acid sequence and its V-gene family, and reads without a unique V-gene family were dropped. In a later analysis, nearly 600 highly shared, low-generation-probability nucleotide sequences were removed to address suspected cross-contamination and a sequencing artifact. In a later analysis, a clonal expansion index was calculated for each public chain from normalized within-repertoire ranks of inferred template counts. In a later analysis, generation probabilities were computed using a VDJ recombination model fitted to out-of-frame rearrangements, and the results were checked against IGoR. In a later analysis, hypergeometric tests were used to score TCR-TCR, TCR-HLA and TCR-CMV co-occurrence, with a repertoire-size bias correction applied to TCR pairs. To estimate false discovery rates, a later analysis permuted the HLA or CMV assignments 20 times. A later analysis grouped co-occurring TCRs with DBSCAN, adding TCRdist sequence similarity when clustering within HLA-allele-positive subsets. For co-occurrence clustering, repertoires with fewer than 30,000 or more than 120,000 public chains were excluded, along with a handful of repertoires with anomalous nucleotide sharing. TCRdb's version of the immuneACCESS table is confined to in-frame rearrangements and falls short of the full clone set. An unresolved V gene accounts for under half of the shortfall where checked; the remainder is of unknown origin. The DNA was the basis for D and trimming; V, J and clone size are from that table. The sample table holds under 200,000 clones, of which around 73% were seen once. Approximately 2.5% of the sample is held by the ten biggest clonotypes.

Between the V and J ends, shortened by 5 bases and 0 bases respectively, the junction contains 14 bases. In the germline V gene, CDR1 corresponds to MGHDK and CDR2 to SYGVNS. The CDR3 measures 16 amino acids from cysteine to phenylalanine. Solely the CDR3 DNA is kept, with 48 bases framed from the first base. In total, just over 650 healthy bone marrow donors made up the cohort. Cohort members were all nominally healthy when sampled, although unrecorded immune exposures were likely present. The donor was CMV seronegative and was included in the group of hundreds of seronegative cohort members. A peripheral blood sample was provided by each donor, and peripheral blood mononuclear cells were used for TCR beta sequencing. The Qiagen DNeasy Blood Extraction Kit was used to extract genomic DNA from the blood cell samples. The table lists this clone with a count of one. Its antigen is currently not known. The input lacks base qualities; no much larger clone sits a single base away.

The receptor's source is a man aged 60 to 75 in good health and CMV-seronegative. The receptor chain draws on TRBV25-1 and TRBJ2-4, with no D gene named confidently. Sequenced: PBMCs. The DNA sequence is given as TGTGCCAGCAGTAAGAGAGGAGATCTAGCCAAAAACATTCAGTACTTC. It encodes CASSKRGDLAKNIQYF.